This T cell receptor (beta chain) was sequenced during a study of early T cells in non-severe SARS-CoV-2 infection. Turning to the study itself: Whole-blood bulk RNA, unsorted, was sequenced, and chains were unpaired.

A note on this clonotype: Its antigen is unknown.

Germline lookup yields CDR1 MDHEN and CDR2 SYDVKM. V gave up 11 bases and J gave up 6 bases; unmatched junction bases: 19. The CDR3 has 16 amino acids. Findings and caveats of the study: In VDJdb matching, anti-spike CD8 responses were favored while private and CD4 specificities went missing.

Unique molecular identifiers (one per individual cDNA molecule) were attached. TCRdb itself ran the 5' RACE reads through MiXCR, one entry per CDR3 protein. Of tens of thousands of distinct CDR3 sequences in the sample, more than 9% are singletons; the top ten hold around 4.3%. The specimen was whole blood. The TCR originated in an adult who was a healthcare worker with PCR-confirmed SARS-CoV-2 infection or an uninfected control (not recorded which). This rearrangement joins TRBV28 to TRBJ1-2; 9 nucleotides match TRBD1. CDR3 region: CAGYGTGGASGNGYTF. The DNA for the CDR3 is TGTGCCGGATATGGTACAGGGGGCGCGTCCGGGAATGGCTACACCTTC.